The T cell receptor (beta chain) under discussion was sequenced for a study of blood T cell repertoires in COVID-19. As for the study in general: From the United States, Italy and Spain came samples of acute and convalescent COVID-19. Nucleic acid was either cDNA or gDNA, and it came from T cells, B-cell-depleted T cells, or PBMCs.

V gave up 5 bases and J gave up 3 bases, with 11 bases separating them. The CDR3 runs 14 residues. Germline values: CDR1 LNHDA, CDR2 SQIVND (reference sequence). Under the authors' procedure: It was from reference gene primer amplification that nucleated cell counts were estimated. Using immunoSEQ multiplex PCR, the repertoire was profiled, and TCRdb retains in-frame clones only, with some absent. V, J and clone size are taken as reported in that table, and D and trimming were inferred from the DNA itself. The sample lists 80,000 to 100,000 clones, around four fifths occurring once. This receptor was identified in a human donor in a cohort sampled during active COVID-19. The sequencing input was peripheral blood. This chain uses TRBV19 with TRBJ1-3; a possible D gene is TRBD1 (6 bases). The CDR3 coding sequence is TGTGCCAGTAGTGACAGGAACTTTGGAAACACCATATATTTT. Translation gives CASSDRNFGNTIYF.